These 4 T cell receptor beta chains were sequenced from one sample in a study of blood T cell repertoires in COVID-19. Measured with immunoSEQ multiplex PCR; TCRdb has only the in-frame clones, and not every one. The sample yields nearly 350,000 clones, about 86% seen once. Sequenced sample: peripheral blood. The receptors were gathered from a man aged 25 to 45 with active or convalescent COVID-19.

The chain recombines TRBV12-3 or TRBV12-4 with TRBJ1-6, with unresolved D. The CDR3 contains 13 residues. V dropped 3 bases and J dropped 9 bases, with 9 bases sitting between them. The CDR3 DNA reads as TGTGCCAGCAGTTTGGGCAGGCCTTCACCCCTCCACTTT. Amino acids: CASSLGRPSPLHF.

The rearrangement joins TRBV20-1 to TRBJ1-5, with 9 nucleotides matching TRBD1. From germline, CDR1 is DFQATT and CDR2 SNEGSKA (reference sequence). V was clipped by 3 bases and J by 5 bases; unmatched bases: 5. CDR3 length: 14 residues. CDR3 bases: TGCAGTGCTAGTCCGGACAGGGGCTATCAGCCCCAGCATTTT. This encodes CSASPDRGYQPQHF.

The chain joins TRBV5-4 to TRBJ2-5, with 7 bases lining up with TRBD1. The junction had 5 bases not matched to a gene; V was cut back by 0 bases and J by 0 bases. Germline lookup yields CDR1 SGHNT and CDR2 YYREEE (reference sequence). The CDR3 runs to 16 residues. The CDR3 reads CASSLDETGNQETQYF. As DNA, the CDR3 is TGTGCCAGCAGCTTGGACGAGACAGGGAACCAAGAGACCCAGTACTTC.

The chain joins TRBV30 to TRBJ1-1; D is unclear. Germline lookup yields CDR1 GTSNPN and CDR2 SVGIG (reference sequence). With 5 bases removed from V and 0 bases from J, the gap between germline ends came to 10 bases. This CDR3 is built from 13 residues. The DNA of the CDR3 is TGTGCCTGGCGACAAGGCTTGAACACTGAAGCTTTCTTT. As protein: CAWRQGLNTEAFF.